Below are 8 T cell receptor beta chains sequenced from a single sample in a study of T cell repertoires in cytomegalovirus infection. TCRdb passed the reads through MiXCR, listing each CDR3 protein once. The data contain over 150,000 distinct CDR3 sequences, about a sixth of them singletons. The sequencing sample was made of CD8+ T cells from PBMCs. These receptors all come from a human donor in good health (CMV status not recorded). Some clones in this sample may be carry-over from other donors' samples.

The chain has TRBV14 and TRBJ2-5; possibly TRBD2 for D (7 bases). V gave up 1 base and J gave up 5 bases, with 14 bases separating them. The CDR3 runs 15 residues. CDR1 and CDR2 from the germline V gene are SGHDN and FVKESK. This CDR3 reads CASSQVFGGGETQYF. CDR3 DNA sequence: TGTGCCAGCAGCCAAGTCTTTGGCGGGGGCGAGACCCAGTACTTC.

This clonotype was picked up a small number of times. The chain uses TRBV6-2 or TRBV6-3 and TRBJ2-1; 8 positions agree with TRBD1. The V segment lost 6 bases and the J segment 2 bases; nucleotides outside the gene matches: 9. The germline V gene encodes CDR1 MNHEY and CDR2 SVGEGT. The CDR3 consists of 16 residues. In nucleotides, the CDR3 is TGTGCCAGCAGAATCCCCGGGACAGGAGCCTACAATGAGCAGTTCTTC. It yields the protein CASRIPGTGAYNEQFF.

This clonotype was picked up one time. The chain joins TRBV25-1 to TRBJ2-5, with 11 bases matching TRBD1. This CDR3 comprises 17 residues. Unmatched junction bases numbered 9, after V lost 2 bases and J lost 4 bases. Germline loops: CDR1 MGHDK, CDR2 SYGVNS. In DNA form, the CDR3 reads TGTGCCAGCAGTGAAATAGTTCGGACAGGGGGCGGAGAGACCCAGTACTTC. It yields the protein CASSEIVRTGGGETQYF.

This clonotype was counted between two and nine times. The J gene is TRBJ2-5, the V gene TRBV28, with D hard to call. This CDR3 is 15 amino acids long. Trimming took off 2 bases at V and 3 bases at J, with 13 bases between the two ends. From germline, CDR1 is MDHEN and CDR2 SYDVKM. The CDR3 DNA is TGTGCCAGCAGTTTACCCCTAGAAAGAGAAGAGACCCAGTACTTC. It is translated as CASSLPLEREETQYF.

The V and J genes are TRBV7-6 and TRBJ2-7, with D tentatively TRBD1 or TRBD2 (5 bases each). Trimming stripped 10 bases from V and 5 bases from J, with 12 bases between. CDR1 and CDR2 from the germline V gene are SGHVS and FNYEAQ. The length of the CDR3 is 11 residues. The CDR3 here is CATPEGNEQYF. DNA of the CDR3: TGTGCCACCCCCGAGGGGAACGAGCAGTACTTC.

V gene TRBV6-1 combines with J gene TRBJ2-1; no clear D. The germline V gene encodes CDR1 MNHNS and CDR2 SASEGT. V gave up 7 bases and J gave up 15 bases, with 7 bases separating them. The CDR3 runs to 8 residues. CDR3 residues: CASMGRFF. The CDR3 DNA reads TGTGCCAGCATGGGTAGGTTCTTC.

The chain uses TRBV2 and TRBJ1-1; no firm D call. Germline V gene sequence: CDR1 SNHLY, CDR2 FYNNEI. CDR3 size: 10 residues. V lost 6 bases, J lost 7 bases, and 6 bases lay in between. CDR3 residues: CASRILEAFF. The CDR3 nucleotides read TGTGCCAGCAGGATCCTTGAAGCTTTCTTT.

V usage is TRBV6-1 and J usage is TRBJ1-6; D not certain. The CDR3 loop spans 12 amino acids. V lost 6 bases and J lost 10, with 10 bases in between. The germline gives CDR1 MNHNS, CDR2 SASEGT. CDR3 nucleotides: TGTGCCAGCAGGGGTGTTAGATCACCCCTCCACTTT. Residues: CASRGVRSPLHF.